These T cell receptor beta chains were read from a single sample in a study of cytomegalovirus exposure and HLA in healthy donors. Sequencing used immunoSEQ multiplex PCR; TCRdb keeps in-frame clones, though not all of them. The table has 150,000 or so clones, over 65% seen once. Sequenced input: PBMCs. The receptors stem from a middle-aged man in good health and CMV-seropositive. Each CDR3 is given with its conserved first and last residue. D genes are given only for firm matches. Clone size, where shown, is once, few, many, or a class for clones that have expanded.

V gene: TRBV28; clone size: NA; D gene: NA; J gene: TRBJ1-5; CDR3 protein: CASSPQGSGGNQPQHF; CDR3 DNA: TGTGCCAGCAGCCCACAGGGTAGTGGCGGCAATCAGCCCCAGCATTTT
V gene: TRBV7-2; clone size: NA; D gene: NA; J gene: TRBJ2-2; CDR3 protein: CASSLSPNGELFF; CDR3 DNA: TGTGCCAGCAGCTTGAGCCCTAACGGGGAGCTGTTTTTT
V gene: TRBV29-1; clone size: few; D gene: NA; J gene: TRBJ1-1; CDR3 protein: CSAERGRNTEAFF; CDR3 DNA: TGCAGCGCTGAGCGGGGTAGGAACACTGAAGCTTTCTTT
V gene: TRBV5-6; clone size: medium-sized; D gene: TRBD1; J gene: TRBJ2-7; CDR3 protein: CASSLAQDRDRITYEQYF; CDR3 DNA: TGTGCCAGCAGCTTGGCCCAGGACCGGGACAGGATCACCTACGAGCAGTACTTC
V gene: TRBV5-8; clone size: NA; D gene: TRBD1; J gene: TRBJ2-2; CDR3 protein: CASSRDRARELFF; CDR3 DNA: TGTGCCAGCAGCCGCGACAGGGCCCGGGAGCTGTTTTTT
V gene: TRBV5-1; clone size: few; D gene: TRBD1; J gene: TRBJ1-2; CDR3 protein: CASSPTGVDYGYTF; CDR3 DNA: TGCGCCAGCAGCCCAACAGGGGTTGACTATGGCTACACCTTC
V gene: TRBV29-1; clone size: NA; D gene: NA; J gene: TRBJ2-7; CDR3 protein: CSVVEVGHRSYEQYF; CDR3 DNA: TGCAGCGTAGTGGAGGTGGGACACCGCTCCTACGAGCAGTACTTC
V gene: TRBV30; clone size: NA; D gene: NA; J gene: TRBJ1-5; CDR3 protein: CAWTRTANQPQHF; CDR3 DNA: TGTGCCTGGACCCGGACAGCTAATCAGCCCCAGCATTTT
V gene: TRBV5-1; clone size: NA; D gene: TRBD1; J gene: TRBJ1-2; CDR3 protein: CASSIGTGDGYTF; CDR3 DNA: TGCGCCAGCAGCATCGGGACAGGGGATGGCTACACCTTC
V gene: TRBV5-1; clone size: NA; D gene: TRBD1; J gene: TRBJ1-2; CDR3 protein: CASSLMGQGVSGNYGYTF; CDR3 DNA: TGCGCCAGCAGCCTAATGGGACAGGGGGTCTCAGGGAACTATGGCTACACCTTC
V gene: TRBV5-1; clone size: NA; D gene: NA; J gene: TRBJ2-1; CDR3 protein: CASSFTGLGGGEQFF; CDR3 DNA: TGCGCCAGCAGCTTCACGGGCCTCGGGGGTGGTGAGCAGTTCTTC
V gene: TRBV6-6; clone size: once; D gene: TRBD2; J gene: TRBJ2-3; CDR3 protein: CASSLAGVREDTQYF; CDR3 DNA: TGTGCCAGCAGCCTAGCGGGAGTCCGGGAAGATACGCAGTATTTT
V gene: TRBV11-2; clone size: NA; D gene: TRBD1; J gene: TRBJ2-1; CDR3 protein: CASSPRTGTGGFNEQFF; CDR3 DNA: TGTGCCAGCAGCCCCCGGACCGGGACAGGGGGCTTCAATGAGCAGTTCTTC
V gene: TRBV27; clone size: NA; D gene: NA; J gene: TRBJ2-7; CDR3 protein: CASSLTSSYYEQYF; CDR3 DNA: TGTGCCAGCAGTTTAACTAGCTCCTACTACGAGCAGTACTTC
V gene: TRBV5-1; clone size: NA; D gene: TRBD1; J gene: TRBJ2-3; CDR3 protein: CASSILTGGQDTQYF; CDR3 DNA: TGCGCCAGCAGCATACTGACAGGGGGCCAAGATACGCAGTATTTT
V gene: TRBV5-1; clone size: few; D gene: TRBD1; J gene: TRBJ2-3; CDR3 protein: CASSDSGTGLGNTQYF; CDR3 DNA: TGCGCCAGCAGCGACTCCGGGACAGGGTTAGGGAATACGCAGTATTTT
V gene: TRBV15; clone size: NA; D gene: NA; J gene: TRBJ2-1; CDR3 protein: CATSRNTGNNEQFF; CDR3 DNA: TGTGCCACCAGCAGGAACACGGGGAACAATGAGCAGTTCTTC
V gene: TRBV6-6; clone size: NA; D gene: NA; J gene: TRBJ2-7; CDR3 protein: CASKDFNTYEQYF; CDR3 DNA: TGTGCCAGCAAGGACTTCAACACCTACGAGCAGTACTTC
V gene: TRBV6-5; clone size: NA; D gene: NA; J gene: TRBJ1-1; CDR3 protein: CASSLQGGTEAFF; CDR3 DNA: TGTGCCAGCAGTCTACAGGGCGGCACTGAAGCTTTCTTT
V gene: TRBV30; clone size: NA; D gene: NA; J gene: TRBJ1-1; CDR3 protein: CAWSPVPRSEAFF; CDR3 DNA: TGTGCCTGGAGCCCTGTCCCCCGCAGTGAAGCTTTCTTT
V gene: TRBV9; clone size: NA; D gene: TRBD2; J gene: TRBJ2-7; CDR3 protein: CASSPRTSGTYEQYF; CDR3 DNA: TGTGCCAGCAGCCCACGGACTAGCGGGACGTACGAGCAGTACTTC
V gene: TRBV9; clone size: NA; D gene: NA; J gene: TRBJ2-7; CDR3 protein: CASSVGRDANEQYF; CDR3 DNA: TGTGCCAGCAGCGTAGGGAGGGACGCAAACGAGCAGTACTTC
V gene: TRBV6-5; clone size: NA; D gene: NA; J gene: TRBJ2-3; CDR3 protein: CASSLRRNTDTQYF; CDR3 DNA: TGTGCCAGCAGTTTGAGGAGGAACACAGATACGCAGTATTTT
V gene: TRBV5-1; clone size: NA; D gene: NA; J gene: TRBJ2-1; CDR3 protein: CASSLRQVLPSEQFF; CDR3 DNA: TGCGCCAGCAGCTTGAGACAGGTCCTCCCATCTGAGCAGTTCTTC
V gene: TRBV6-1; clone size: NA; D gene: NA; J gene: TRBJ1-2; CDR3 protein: CASSGGLNYGYTF; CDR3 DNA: TGTGCCAGCAGTGGCGGACTTAACTATGGCTACACCTTC